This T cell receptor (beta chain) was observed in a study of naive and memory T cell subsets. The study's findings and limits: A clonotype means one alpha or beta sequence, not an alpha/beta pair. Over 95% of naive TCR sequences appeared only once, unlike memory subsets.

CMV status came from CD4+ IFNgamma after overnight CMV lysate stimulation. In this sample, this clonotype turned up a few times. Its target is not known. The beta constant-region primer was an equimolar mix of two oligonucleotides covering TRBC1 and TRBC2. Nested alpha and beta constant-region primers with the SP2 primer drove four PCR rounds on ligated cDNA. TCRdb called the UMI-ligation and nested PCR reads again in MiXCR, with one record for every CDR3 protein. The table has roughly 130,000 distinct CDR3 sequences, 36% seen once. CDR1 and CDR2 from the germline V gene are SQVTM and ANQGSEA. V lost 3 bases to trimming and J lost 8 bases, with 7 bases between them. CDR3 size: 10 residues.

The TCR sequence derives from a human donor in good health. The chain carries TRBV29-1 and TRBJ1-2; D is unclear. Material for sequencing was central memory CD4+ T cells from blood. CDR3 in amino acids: CSVDSDGYTF. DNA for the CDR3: TGCAGCGTTGATTCGGACGGCTACACCTTC.